One and the same sample provided the 17 T cell receptor beta chains below, sequenced in a study of T cell clonality in common variable immunodeficiency (dated by TCRdb to about 2015). The library was produced with the immunoSEQ multiplex PCR assay. The table comes from immuneACCESS by way of TCRdb, which keeps in-frame sequences with V and J called. Part of the clones is missing from these tables; in studies checked, under half for an unresolved V gene and the rest for unknown reasons. For this sample, about 28,000 clones appear and none is a singleton. The ten largest make up approximately 31% of the sample. What the research found in general, with its limitations: CVID TCRbeta sequences were reported to have fewer deletions and N-nucleotide insertions and to lack highly modified clones with 13 or more V deletions.

Their antigen targets remain unknown. Source material: peripheral blood mononuclear cells. The receptors originated from a human donor with common variable immunodeficiency.

CDR3 region: CAWSVKGAQPQHF. CDR3 DNA, as far as it was read: TGTGCCTGGAGTGTAAAGGGGGCACAGCCC. The chain uses TRBV30 and TRBJ1-5, with 7 bases fitting TRBD1. The sequence runs out 3 residues before the end of the CDR3; the remainder is reconstructed from the germline J gene. V shed 0 bases, J shed 7 bases, and the junction held 3 bases outside the gene matches. Germline V lookup: CDR1 GTSNPN, CDR2 SVGIG (reference sequence). The CDR3 is made up of 13 amino acids.

Worth noting for this clone: With the read ending 3 residues before the CDR3 end, the germline J gene is used to fill in that end. The chain recombines TRBV10-3 with TRBJ2-7, with D perhaps matching TRBD2 (6 bases). This CDR3 spans 15 amino acids. The ends were cut back, 3 bases at V and 5 bases at J, with 17 bases in the middle. Germline loops: CDR1 ENHRY, CDR2 SYGVKD. CDR3 in amino acids: CAISEVRSGEHEQYF. CDR3 DNA (partial): TGTGCCATCAGTGAAGTACGGTCGGGGGAGCACGAG.

This clone was detected many times. The sequenced fragment ends 3 residues before the CDR3 boundary, so the rest is inferred from the germline J gene. The chain is built from TRBV7-3 and TRBJ2-2, with TRBD2 matching 8 bases. V lost 1 base to trimming and J lost 1 base; unmatched junction nucleotides: 5. CDR1 is SGHTA, CDR2 FQGTGA, per germline. CDR3 size: 17 residues. CDR3 region: CASSLRGGLGNTGELFF. CDR3 bases read: TGTGCCAGCAGCTTAAGGGGGGGACTAGGGAACACCGGGGAG.

This clone has a handful of counts. The read halts 3 residues ahead of the CDR3 end, with the missing end drawn from the germline J gene. The V gene is TRBV6-2 or TRBV6-3, the J gene TRBJ1-4; no firm D call. V was cut by 4 bases and J by 7 bases, with 10 bases left in between. Looked up from germline, CDR1 is MNHEY and CDR2 is SVGEGT. The CDR3 length is 13 residues. CDR3 region: CASSSAEPEKLFF. The sequenced CDR3 bases are TGTGCCAGCAGTTCTGCAGAACCTGAAAAA.

In this sample, this clone turned up a few times. With the read ending 3 residues before the CDR3 end, the germline J gene is used to fill in that end. The V and J genes are TRBV19 and TRBJ1-6, with D perhaps TRBD1 (6 bases). Trimming stripped 6 bases from V and 0 bases from J, with 12 bases between. This CDR3 region has 16 residues. The germline CDR1 and CDR2 sequences are LNHDA and SQIVND (reference sequence). The CDR3 DNA, read in part, is TGTGCCAGTAGACCCGGACAGTACTCCTATAATTCACCC. Translating it yields CASRPGQYSYNSP. The whole CDR3 region reads CASRPGQYSYNSPLHF.

This clone was recorded a few times. The read comes to an end 3 residues before the CDR3 does, leaving the germline J gene to fill in the end. This chain joins TRBV7-3 and TRBJ2-3; possibly TRBD2 for D (5 bases). Trimming shortened V by 4 bases and J by 4 bases, and 9 bases separated the two germline ends. CDR3 size: 13 residues. Per germline, CDR1 SGHTA and CDR2 FQGTGA. The covered CDR3 bases are TGTGCCAGCAGCTCAAGCGGCCCAGATACG. It specifies CASSSSGPDT. In full, the CDR3 is CASSSSGPDTQYF.

This clone has more than one count but fewer than ten. The CDR3 extends 3 residues past the end of the read, so its final part is completed from the germline J gene. V is TRBV6-2 or TRBV6-3 and J is TRBJ1-5, with 8 bases matching TRBD1. Germline lookup yields CDR1 MNHEY and CDR2 SVGEGT. There are 16 residues in the CDR3. The junction had 9 bases not matched to a gene; V was cut back by 6 bases and J by 2 bases. The CDR3 loop is CASSPDRGSGNQPQHF. CDR3 bases read: TGTGCCAGCAGCCCCGACAGGGGAAGTGGCAATCAGCCC.

On this clone itself: Sequencing ends 3 residues short of the CDR3 end; the germline J gene provides the rest. V and J are TRBV19 and TRBJ2-2; D unclear. Looked up from germline, CDR1 is LNHDA and CDR2 is SQIVND (reference sequence). The CDR3 spans 14 residues. V lost 4 bases and J 1 base, leaving 7 bases between the germline ends. The covered CDR3 bases are TGTGCCAGTAGTAAGGCAGGGAACACCGGGGAG. Encoded protein: CASSKAGNTGE. The whole CDR3 protein is CASSKAGNTGELFF.

To note about this clone: The sequenced fragment ends 3 residues before the CDR3 boundary, so the rest is inferred from the germline J gene. The rearrangement joins TRBV30 to TRBJ1-2; 11 nucleotides agree with TRBD1. V lost 3 bases, J lost 7 bases, and 10 bases stayed unmatched. Germline values: CDR1 GTSNPN, CDR2 SVGIG (reference sequence). CDR3 length equals 15 residues. The sequenced CDR3 bases are TGTGCCTGGAGGCTACGGACAGGGGGCGCGGGTGGC. Protein sequence: CAWRLRTGGAGG. The whole CDR3 is CAWRLRTGGAGGYTF.

The sample holds a few counts of this clone. The read halts 3 residues ahead of the CDR3 end, with the missing end drawn from the germline J gene. This chain uses TRBV29-1 with TRBJ2-5; 7 bases are a match to TRBD2. CDR1 and CDR2 from the germline V gene are SQVTM and ANQGSEA. The CDR3 runs 14 residues. Trimming at V came to 0 bases and at J to 5 bases, leaving 6 bases not matched to a gene. The CDR3 reads CSVEDGGGKETQYF. The sequenced CDR3 bases are TGCAGCGTTGAAGATGGCGGGGGTAAGGAGACC.

This clone appeared many times. The read falls 3 residues short of the CDR3 end, and the missing part is taken from the germline J gene. J is TRBJ1-1 and V is TRBV19, with 7 bases lining up with TRBD1. J lost 6 bases, V lost 7 bases, and 2 bases had no gene match. This CDR3 region has 11 residues. Per germline, CDR1 LNHDA and CDR2 SQIVND (reference sequence). The DNA read from the CDR3 is TGTGCCAGTACTACAGGGGCTGAA. This sequence encodes CASTTGAE. The entire CDR3 protein is CASTTGAEAFF.

There are many counts of this clone. Compared with germline, one end of the junction differs, possibly owing to a read error. The missing CDR3 end, 3 residues past where the read stops, is filled in from the germline J gene. This sequence joins TRBV4-2 and TRBJ2-5, with D possibly being TRBD2 (6 bases). CDR3 length: 16 residues. Germline V lookup: CDR1 LGHNA, CDR2 YNFKEQ. CDR3 protein: CASSFSGYAEQETQYF. CDR3 bases read: TGCGCCAGCAGCTTCAGCGGGTACGCGGAACAAGAGACC.

This clone has ten or more counts. The CDR3 goes on 3 residues after the read ends, and that part is filled in from the germline J gene. V usage is TRBV24-1 and J usage is TRBJ2-2; 7 bases align to TRBD1. The CDR3 runs 17 residues. Germline trimming cut 2 bases from V and 1 base from J; bases unmatched to any gene: 6. Germline V gene lookup returns CDR1 KGHDR and CDR2 SFDVKD. This chain's CDR3 is CATSDYFDRENTGELFF. The part of the CDR3 DNA that was read is TGTGCCACCAGTGATTATTTTGACAGGGAGAACACCGGGGAG.

This clone showed up many times. The CDR3 goes on 3 residues after the read ends, and that part is filled in from the germline J gene. The J gene is TRBJ2-3, the V gene TRBV5-1; 8 positions agree with TRBD2. CDR1 SGHRS and CDR2 YFSETQ come from the germline V gene. This CDR3 is built from 15 residues. J gave up 2 bases and V 2 bases, and 4 bases lay outside the gene matches. The part of the CDR3 DNA that was read is TGCGCCAGCAGCTTTAGCGGGGTGGCCACAGATACG. The encoded protein is CASSFSGVATDT. The CDR3, in full, reads CASSFSGVATDTQYF.

This clone was found a few times. The DNA ends 3 residues before the CDR3 does, and the rest of the CDR3 is filled in from the germline J gene. The chain links TRBV27 to TRBJ2-7, with 7 positions matching TRBD1. This CDR3 has 12 residues. Germline assignment: CDR1 MNHEY and CDR2 SMNVEV (reference sequence). The ends lost 3 bases at V and 4 bases at J; junction bases unmatched: 0. The CDR3 reads CASSLTGYEQYF. The sequenced CDR3 bases are TGTGCCAGCAGTTTGACAGGGTACGAG.

Concerning this clone: The read ends 3 residues shy of where the CDR3 ends; the end is completed using the germline J gene. The chain employs TRBV11-2 and TRBJ1-1; D not certain. The ends were cut back, 3 bases at V and 0 bases at J, with 8 bases in the middle. Germline CDR1 is SGHAT and CDR2 is FQNNGV. The CDR3 runs to 14 residues. Incomplete CDR3 DNA: TGTGCCAGCAGCTTGCGCAGGTTGAACACTGAA. Amino acid sequence: CASSLRRLNTE. The full CDR3 protein is CASSLRRLNTEAFF.

For this clone: The CDR3 end falls 3 residues outside the read, so it is completed with the germline J gene. V is TRBV19 and J is TRBJ2-3; 7 bases agree with TRBD1. This CDR3 has 15 amino acids. CDR1 LNHDA and CDR2 SQIVND come from the germline V gene (reference sequence). V dropped 5 bases and J dropped 0; count of bases not matched to a gene: 5. The CDR3 here is CASSRQGRSTDTQYF. The part of the CDR3 DNA that was read is TGTGCCAGTAGTCGACAGGGCCGGAGCACAGATACG.